One and the same sample provided the 30 T cell receptor beta chains below, sequenced in a study of T cells expressing NK-cell markers. Each CDR3 protein gets one entry in TCRdb, which reprocessed the 5' RACE reads and gives no DNA. Its table lists some 340,000 distinct CDR3 sequences. What was sequenced was blood T cells: a sorted CD56 or NKG2C T cell subset, CD4+ or CD8+ T cells, or bulk PBMC T cells (not recorded which). The source of these receptors is a man aged 18 to 69 in good health.

The rearrangement joins TRBV24-1 to TRBJ2-7; no DNA is available, so the TRBD1 call from TCRdb remains unchecked. Germline-derived CDR1 and CDR2 are KGHDR and SFDVKD. This CDR3 is 16 amino acids long. CDR3 region: CATSDATGTGGVGQYF.

The rearrangement links TRBV7-2 to TRBJ2-5; TCRdb lists TRBD1, though no DNA is available to test this call. This CDR3 spans 13 amino acids. The germline CDR1 and CDR2 sequences are SGHTA and FQGNSA. The CDR3 sequence: CASSQGISETQYF.

The chain uses TRBV20-1 and TRBJ2-5; the D call of TRBD2 rests on TCRdb alone, since no DNA is present to check it. The CDR3 sequence is 19 residues long. Germline V lookup: CDR1 DFQATT, CDR2 SNEGSKA (reference sequence). The CDR3 loop reads CSARDFRSGRVLTQETQYF.

The J gene is TRBJ1-1, the V gene TRBV12-3 or TRBV12-4. This CDR3 region has 13 residues. This chain's CDR3 is CASTLPLGVGAFF.

This rearrangement joins TRBV27 to TRBJ2-4; lacking DNA, the TRBD2 call made by TCRdb goes unchecked. The CDR3 is 14 amino acids. The V gene's germline CDR1 is MNHEY and CDR2 SMNVEV (reference sequence). The CDR3 here is CASSPLAGKNIQYF.

J is TRBJ1-2 and V is TRBV28; TCRdb calls TRBD1, which cannot be checked without DNA. This CDR3 has 14 residues. Germline lookup yields CDR1 MDHEN and CDR2 SYDVKM. This chain's CDR3 is CASSRTQGAGGYTF.

The chain couples TRBV20-1 to TRBJ1-5. In germline, CDR1 is DFQATT, CDR2 SNEGSKA (reference sequence). There are 16 residues in the CDR3. CDR3 in amino acids: CSASALVGFSNQPQHF.

The chain is built from TRBV5-1 and TRBJ2-5; TCRdb reports TRBD1, a call that lacks DNA to check it against. The CDR3 extends over 18 amino acids. The germline V gene has CDR1 SGHRS and CDR2 YFSETQ. The CDR3 sequence: CASSLEPPGVSRRETQYF.

This rearrangement joins TRBV4-2 to TRBJ2-5. The CDR3 is 12 amino acids. Per germline, CDR1 LGHNA and CDR2 YNFKEQ. CDR3 amino acids: CASSQHSETQYF.

The gene calls are TRBV6-1 and TRBJ1-1; the D call of TRBD1 rests on TCRdb alone, since no DNA is present to check it. Per the germline V gene, CDR1 is MNHNS and CDR2 is SASEGT. CDR3 length equals 15 residues. The CDR3: CASRSGSTTPPEAFF.

CDR3 residues: CASSEPTGQNSPLHF. The chain uses TRBV19 and TRBJ1-6; TCRdb picks TRBD1, but there is no DNA to check that call. The CDR3 covers 15 residues. CDR1 is LNHDA and CDR2 is SQIVND in the germline V gene (reference sequence).

The V gene is TRBV4-1, the J gene TRBJ1-6. Per the germline V gene, CDR1 is MGHRA and CDR2 is YSYEKL. The CDR3 spans 14 residues. CDR3 protein: CASSQGPPVSPLHF.

The CDR3 loop reads CASSQGNRPYEQYF. V gene TRBV11-2 combines with J gene TRBJ2-7. The germline gives CDR1 SGHAT, CDR2 FQNNGV. The CDR3 covers 14 residues.

The rearrangement joins TRBV7-9 to TRBJ2-3; the D gene TCRdb calls, TRBD1, cannot be checked with no DNA. This CDR3 is 15 amino acids long. Germline V CDR1 and CDR2: SEHNR, FQNEAQ (reference sequence). CDR3 sequence: CASSLRTDNTDTQYF.

This chain connects TRBV4-2 to TRBJ1-5. The CDR3 is 15 residues long. Germline values: CDR1 LGHNA, CDR2 YNFKEQ. The chain's CDR3 is CASSQVGGNNQPQHF.

The chain joins TRBV2 to TRBJ1-4; the D call from TCRdb, TRBD1, cannot be confirmed without DNA. Germline loops: CDR1 SNHLY, CDR2 FYNNEI. The CDR3 runs to 15 residues. The CDR3 here is CASGARGGLREKLFF.

CDR3 residues: CAIIPWVESSYEQYF. The chain recombines TRBV6-1 with TRBJ2-7; with no DNA, the TCRdb D assignment of TRBD1 cannot be verified. Germline values: CDR1 MNHNS, CDR2 SASEGT. This CDR3 is 15 amino acids long.

The chain recombines TRBV6-5 with TRBJ2-5; the TRBD1 assignment by TCRdb is unverifiable without DNA. The CDR3 extends over 16 amino acids. CDR1 is MNHEY and CDR2 is SVGAGI in the germline V gene. This CDR3 is CASSYSAEGASVTQYF.

The V gene is TRBV5-6, the J gene TRBJ2-4; TCRdb picks TRBD2, but there is no DNA to check that call. The germline gives CDR1 SGHDT, CDR2 YYEEEE. The CDR3 has 14 amino acids. The CDR3 sequence: CASSLGGSGNIQYF.

The rearrangement uses TRBV6-5 and TRBJ2-5; TCRdb selects TRBD1, and the lack of DNA leaves this call unchecked. The CDR3 has 15 amino acids. Germline CDR1 and CDR2: MNHEY and SVGAGI. The CDR3 region is CASSYSKGGYETQYF.

The V and J genes are TRBV11-2 and TRBJ1-1; TCRdb indicates TRBD1, and absent DNA this call remains unverified. CDR1 is SGHAT, CDR2 FQNNGV, per germline. The length of the CDR3 is 13 residues. The CDR3 protein is CASTRGLVTEAFF.

V gene TRBV4-1 combines with J gene TRBJ2-5. Per the germline V gene, CDR1 is MGHRA and CDR2 is YSYEKL. The CDR3 has 14 residues. CDR3 amino acids: CASSQVDLQETQYF.

The rearrangement joins TRBV5-6 to TRBJ2-4; TCRdb outputs TRBD1, but without DNA this stays unchecked. Germline values: CDR1 SGHDT, CDR2 YYEEEE. This CDR3 has 14 residues. The CDR3 loop reads CASSLWDRRDIQYF. The full variable domain, completed using reference TRBV5-6 and TRBJ2-4, is DAGVTQSPTHLIKTRGQQVTLRCSPKSGHDTVSWYQQALGQGPQFIFQYYEEEERQRGNFPDRFSGHQFPNYSSELNVNALLLGDSALYLCASSLWDRRDIQYFGAGTRLSVL.

The J gene is TRBJ2-1, the V gene TRBV27; the D gene TCRdb calls, TRBD1, cannot be checked with no DNA. The CDR3 has 16 residues. CDR1 is MNHEY, CDR2 SMNVEV, per germline (reference sequence). CDR3 sequence reads: CASSLRQGRGDNEQFF.

The CDR3 here is CASSVTGINGYTF. This rearrangement joins TRBV2 to TRBJ1-2; lacking DNA, the TRBD1 call made by TCRdb goes unchecked. The V gene's germline CDR1 is SNHLY and CDR2 FYNNEI. This CDR3 has 13 amino acids.

The chain has TRBV27 and TRBJ2-1. Germline-derived CDR1 and CDR2 are MNHEY and SMNVEV (reference sequence). This CDR3 comprises 13 residues. The CDR3 reads CASSTYSYNEQFF.

The chain is built from TRBV29-1 and TRBJ2-3; TCRdb proposes TRBD2, but this gene call is untestable without DNA. Germline loops: CDR1 SQVTM, CDR2 ANQGSEA. The CDR3 spans 15 residues. The CDR3 loop is CSVPTGTSRQDTQYF.

The J gene is TRBJ2-3, the V gene TRBV18; TCRdb proposes TRBD1, but this gene call is untestable without DNA. The CDR3 spans 16 residues. Germline V gene data show CDR1 as KGHSH and CDR2 as LQKENI. CDR3 sequence reads: CASSRDNAMSTDTQYF.

V gene TRBV5-6 combines with J gene TRBJ1-1; the TCRdb D gene call, TRBD1, has no DNA to confirm it. This CDR3 comprises 15 residues. Germline V CDR1 and CDR2: SGHDT, YYEEEE. The chain's CDR3 is CASSSFDRANTEAFF. The full variable domain, completed using reference TRBV5-6 and TRBJ1-1, is DAGVTQSPTHLIKTRGQQVTLRCSPKSGHDTVSWYQQALGQGPQFIFQYYEEEERQRGNFPDRFSGHQFPNYSSELNVNALLLGDSALYLCASSSFDRANTEAFFGQGTRLTVV.

This chain uses TRBV9 with TRBJ2-1; TCRdb returns TRBD2, unconfirmable since there is no DNA. The CDR3 runs 16 residues. The V gene's germline CDR1 is SGDLS and CDR2 YYNGEE. The CDR3: CASSVMGLVGGNEQFF.